A selection of T cell receptor beta chains follows, all from one sample in a study of shared clonotypes between healthy human individuals. Generated by immunoSEQ multiplex PCR, the TCRdb table keeps only in-frame clones and is missing some. The sample gives 450,000 to 500,000 clones, roughly 80% of which show up once; around 13% is in the top ten. The specimen was PBMCs. The receptor source for this set is a woman between 40 and 55 years old in good health. Some clones in this sample may be carry-over from other donors' samples. Both conserved end residues are trimmed from each CDR3. D genes are given only for firm matches.

.,TRBJ2-2,TRBV28,ASSFRRGELF
.,TRBJ2-1,TRBV30,AWSPPADPPYNEQF
TRBD1,TRBJ1-2,TRBV7-8,ASSSYRGSYGYT
.,TRBJ1-2,TRBV7-2,ASSPRGAGYGYT
.,TRBJ2-7,TRBV28,ASSSTSSEQY
.,TRBJ2-3,TRBV15,ATRGEQRTDTQY
TRBD2,TRBJ2-1,TRBV10-3,AISGDGGRRDEQF
TRBD1,TRBJ1-5,TRBV7-9,ASSAQGGNQPQH
TRBD2,TRBJ2-7,TRBV10-2,ASEASGIQTYEQY
.,TRBJ2-7,TRBV7-2,ASSLDGLGDEQY
.,TRBJ2-7,TRBV6-6,ASSPNQYEQY
TRBD2,TRBJ2-7,TRBV5-4,ASSLGLGSGRGGAT
.,TRBJ2-2,TRBV6-1,ASTESQRLVGTGELF
TRBD2,TRBJ2-7,TRBV7-2,ASSFNGRIGEQY
.,TRBJ1-5,TRBV28,ASTDGVAQPQH
.,TRBJ2-2,TRBV6-5,ASSRGTFGSGELF
.,TRBJ2-2,TRBV5-1,ASSLAVTGELF
.,TRBJ1-4,TRBV27,ASKKGPRPRGTNEKLF
.,TRBJ2-5,TRBV5-6,ASSSLRDGETQY
.,TRBJ2-1,TRBV30,AWRGELAPNEQF
TRBD1,TRBJ2-5,TRBV11-2,ASSLQTGVETQY
TRBD1,TRBJ1-5,TRBV9,ASSVGTGGSQPQH
TRBD1,TRBJ1-2,TRBV18,ASSPDRDGGYT
.,TRBJ1-1,TRBV29-1,SVGQLMNTEAF
TRBD1,TRBJ1-1,TRBV19,ASSSTGVNTEAF
.,TRBJ2-1,TRBV5-1,ASSSRGGASSYNEQF
.,TRBJ2-7,TRBV5-4,ASSDGPYEQY
.,TRBJ2-2,TRBV4-2,ASSQALRARDGELF
.,TRBJ2-1,TRBV4-2,ASSQVGSSYNEQF
.,TRBJ2-7,TRBV15,ATSRGGRTGTATYEQY
.,TRBJ1-2,TRBV12-5,ASGPGAYSYT
.,TRBJ1-1,TRBV10-2,ASKKDRNTEAF
TRBD2,TRBJ2-1,TRBV5-4,ASSLSGLAGENEQF
.,TRBJ1-2,TRBV30,AWNRGPSGYT
TRBD1,TRBJ1-2,TRBV29-1,SVTRLDRGNYGYT
TRBD1,TRBJ1-5,TRBV23-1,ASSQSWVQGVNQPQH
TRBD2,TRBJ2-7,TRBV18,ASSPGLAGPNSYEQY
TRBD2,TRBJ2-7,TRBV7-8,ASSYRTSFEQY
.,TRBJ1-1,TRBV19,ASSIADRRNTEAF
.,TRBJ2-1,TRBV2,ANYKRRYNEQF
.,TRBJ2-7,TRBV6-1,ASSSGYSYEQY
.,TRBJ2-1,TRBV6-1,ASTDWSSYNEQF
.,TRBJ2-3,TRBV10-3,AMARSGGTDTQY
.,TRBJ1-1,TRBV7-9,ASSPLGGSQNTEAF
TRBD2,TRBJ2-2,TRBV2,ASAGGNTGELF
.,TRBJ2-3,TRBV30,AWRSVQSATQY
TRBD2,TRBJ2-7,TRBV9,ASSAASGRFYEQY
.,TRBJ2-7,TRBV7-9,ASSLDGAGPYEQY
.,TRBJ1-1,TRBV7-9,ASSLDGASYTEAF